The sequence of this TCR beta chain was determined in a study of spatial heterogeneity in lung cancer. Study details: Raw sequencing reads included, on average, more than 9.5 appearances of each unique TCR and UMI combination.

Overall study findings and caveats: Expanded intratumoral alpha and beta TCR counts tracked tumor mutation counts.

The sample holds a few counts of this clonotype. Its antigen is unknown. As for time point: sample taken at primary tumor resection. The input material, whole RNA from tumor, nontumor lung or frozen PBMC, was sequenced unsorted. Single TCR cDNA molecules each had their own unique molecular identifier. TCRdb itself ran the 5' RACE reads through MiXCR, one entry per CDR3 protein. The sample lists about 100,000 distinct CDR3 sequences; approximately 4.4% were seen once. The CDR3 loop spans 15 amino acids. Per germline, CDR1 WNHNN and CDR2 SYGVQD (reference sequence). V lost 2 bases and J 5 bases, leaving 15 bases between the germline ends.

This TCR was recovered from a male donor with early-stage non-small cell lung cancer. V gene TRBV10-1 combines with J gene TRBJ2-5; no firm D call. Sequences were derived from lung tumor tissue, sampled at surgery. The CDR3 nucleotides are TGCGCCAGCAGTGAGCAAGGCGCTAAGCAGGAGACCCAGTACTTC. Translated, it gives CASSEQGAKQETQYF.